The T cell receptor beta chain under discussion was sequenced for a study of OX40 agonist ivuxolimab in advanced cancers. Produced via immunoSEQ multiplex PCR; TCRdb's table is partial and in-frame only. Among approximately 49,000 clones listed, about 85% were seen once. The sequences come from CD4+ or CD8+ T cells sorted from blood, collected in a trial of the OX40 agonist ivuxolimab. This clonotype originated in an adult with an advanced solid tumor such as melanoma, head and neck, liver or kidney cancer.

CDR3 in amino acids: CASSEGSGGFYNEQFF. CDR3 DNA sequence: TGTGCCAGCAGTGAAGGTAGCGGGGGATTCTACAATGAGCAGTTCTTC. This rearrangement joins TRBV25-1 to TRBJ2-1, with 9 bases matching TRBD2. This CDR3 spans 16 amino acids. After removal of 2 bases from V and 3 bases from J, the junction contained 5 bases not matched to a gene. Per germline, CDR1 MGHDK and CDR2 SYGVNS.